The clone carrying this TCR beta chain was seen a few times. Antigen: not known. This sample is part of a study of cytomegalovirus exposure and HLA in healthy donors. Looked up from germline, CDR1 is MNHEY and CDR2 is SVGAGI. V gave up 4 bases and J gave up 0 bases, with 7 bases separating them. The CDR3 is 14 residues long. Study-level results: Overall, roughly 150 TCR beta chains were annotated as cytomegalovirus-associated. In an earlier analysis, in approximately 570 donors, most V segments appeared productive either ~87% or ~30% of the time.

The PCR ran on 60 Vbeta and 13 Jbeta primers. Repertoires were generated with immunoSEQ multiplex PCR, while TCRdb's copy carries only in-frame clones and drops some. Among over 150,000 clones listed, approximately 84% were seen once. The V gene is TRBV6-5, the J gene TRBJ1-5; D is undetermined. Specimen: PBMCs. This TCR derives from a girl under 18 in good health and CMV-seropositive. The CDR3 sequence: CASSSRSSNQPQHF. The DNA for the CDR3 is TGTGCCAGCAGTTCCAGGTCTAGCAATCAGCCCCAGCATTTT.